The source of this T cell receptor (beta chain) is a study of T-cell memory formation after mild COVID-19. Turning to the study itself: TCR clustering was largely donor specific. General observations from the study: Memory from before infection featured some responding clones, which suggests cross-reactive memory joined. Mainly CM and EM harbored the contracting CD4+ clones; mainly EMRA harbored the CD8+ ones.

This clonotype was counted a few times. Its specificity is not known. The CDR3 runs to 14 residues. V was trimmed by 4 bases and J by 8 bases, leaving 16 bases between them. Germline loops: CDR1 SGHRS, CDR2 YFSETQ. cDNA libraries for TCR alpha and TCR beta, carrying sample barcodes and UMIs, came from 5'RACE with constant-segment primers. TCRdb redid the calling of the 5' RACE reads with MiXCR, one entry per CDR3 protein. The table has 65,000 to 90,000 distinct CDR3 sequences, roughly 14% seen once. The chain is built from TRBV5-1 and TRBJ2-1; D might be TRBD1 or TRBD2, each matching 5 bases. This TCR derives from an adult woman who had mild COVID-19 (a few samples of this study predate the infection). Cell type and time point are not known. The specimen was PBMCs or a T cell subset sorted from them (not recorded which). This chain's CDR3 is CASSLPGTPDEQFF. The CDR3, as DNA: TGCGCCAGCAGCCTACCCGGGACCCCAGATGAGCAGTTCTTC.